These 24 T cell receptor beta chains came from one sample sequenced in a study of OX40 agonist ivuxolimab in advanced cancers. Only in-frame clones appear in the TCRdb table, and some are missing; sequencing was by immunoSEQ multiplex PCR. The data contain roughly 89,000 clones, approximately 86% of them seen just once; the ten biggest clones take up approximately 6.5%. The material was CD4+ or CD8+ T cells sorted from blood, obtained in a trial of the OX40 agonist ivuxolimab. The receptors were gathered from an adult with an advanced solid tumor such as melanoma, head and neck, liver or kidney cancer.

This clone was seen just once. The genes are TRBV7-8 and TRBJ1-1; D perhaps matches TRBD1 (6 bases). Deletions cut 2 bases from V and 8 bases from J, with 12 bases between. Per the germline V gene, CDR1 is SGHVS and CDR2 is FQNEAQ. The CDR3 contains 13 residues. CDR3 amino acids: CASSLRQGLEAFF. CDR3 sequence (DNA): TGTGCCAGCAGCTTAAGGCAGGGGCTGGAAGCTTTCTTT.

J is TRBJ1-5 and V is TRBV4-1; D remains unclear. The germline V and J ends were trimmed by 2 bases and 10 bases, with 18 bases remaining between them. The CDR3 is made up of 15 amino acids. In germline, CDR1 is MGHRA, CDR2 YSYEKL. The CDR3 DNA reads TGCGCCAGCAGCCAAATAGTAACGCCCGTAGAACCCCAGCATTTT. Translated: CASSQIVTPVEPQHF.

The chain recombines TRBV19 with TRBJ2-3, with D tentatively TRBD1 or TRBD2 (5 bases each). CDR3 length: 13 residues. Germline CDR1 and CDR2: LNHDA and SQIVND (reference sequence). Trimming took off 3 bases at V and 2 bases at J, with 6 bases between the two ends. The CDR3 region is CASSMGDTDTQYF. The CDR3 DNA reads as TGTGCCAGTAGTATGGGGGACACAGATACGCAGTATTTT. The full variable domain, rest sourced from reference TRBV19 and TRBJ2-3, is DGGITQSPKYLFRKEGQNVTLSCEQNLNHDAMYWYRQDPGQGLRLIYYSQIVNDFQKGDIAEGYSVSREKKESFPLTVTSAQKNPTAFYLCASSMGDTDTQYFGPGTRLTVL.

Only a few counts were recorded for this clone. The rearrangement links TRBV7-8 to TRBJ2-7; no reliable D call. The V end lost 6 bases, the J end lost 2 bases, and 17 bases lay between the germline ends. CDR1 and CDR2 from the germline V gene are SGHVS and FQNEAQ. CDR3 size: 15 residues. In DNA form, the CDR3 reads TGTGCCAGCAGTCCTTCCCTGGGCACGGCCTACGAGCAGTACTTC. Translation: CASSPSLGTAYEQYF. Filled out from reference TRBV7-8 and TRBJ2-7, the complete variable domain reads GAGVSQSPRYKVAKRGQDVALRCDPISGHVSLFWYQQALGQGPEFLTYFQNEAQLDKSGLPSDRFFAERPEGSVSTLKIQRTQQEDSAVYLCASSPSLGTAYEQYFGPGTRLTVT.

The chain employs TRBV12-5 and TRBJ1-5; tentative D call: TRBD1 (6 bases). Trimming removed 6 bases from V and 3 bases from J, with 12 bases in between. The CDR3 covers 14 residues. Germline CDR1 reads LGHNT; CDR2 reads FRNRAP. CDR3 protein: CASGLGQNNQPQHF. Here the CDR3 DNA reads TGTGCTAGTGGCCTCGGACAGAACAATCAGCCCCAGCATTTT.

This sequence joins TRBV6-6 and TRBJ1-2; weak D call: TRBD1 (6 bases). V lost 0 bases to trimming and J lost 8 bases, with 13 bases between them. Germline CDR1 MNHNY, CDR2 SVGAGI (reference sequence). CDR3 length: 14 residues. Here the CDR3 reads CASSYSDRSLGYTF. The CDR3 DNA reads TGTGCCAGCAGTTACTCTGACAGGTCCCTGGGCTACACCTTC.

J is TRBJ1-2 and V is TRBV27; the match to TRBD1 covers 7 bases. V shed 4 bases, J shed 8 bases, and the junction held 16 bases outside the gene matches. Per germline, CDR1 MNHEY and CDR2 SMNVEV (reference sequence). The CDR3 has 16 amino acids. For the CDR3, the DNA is TGTGCCAGCAGTTCAATACGACCAGGGACAGAGAACGGCTACACCTTC. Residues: CASSSIRPGTENGYTF.

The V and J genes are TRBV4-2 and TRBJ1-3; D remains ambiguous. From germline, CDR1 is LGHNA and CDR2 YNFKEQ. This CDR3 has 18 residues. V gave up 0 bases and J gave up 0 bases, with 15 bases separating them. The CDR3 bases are TGTGCCAGCAGCCAAGAGGTCAGGTTTTCCCTCTCTGGAAACACCATATATTTT. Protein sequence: CASSQEVRFSLSGNTIYF.

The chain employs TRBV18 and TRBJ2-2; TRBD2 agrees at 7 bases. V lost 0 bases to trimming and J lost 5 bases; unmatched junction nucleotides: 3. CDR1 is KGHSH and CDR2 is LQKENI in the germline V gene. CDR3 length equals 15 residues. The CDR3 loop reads CASSPPGLVTGELFF. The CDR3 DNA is TGTGCCAGCTCACCACCTGGACTAGTGACCGGGGAGCTGTTTTTT.

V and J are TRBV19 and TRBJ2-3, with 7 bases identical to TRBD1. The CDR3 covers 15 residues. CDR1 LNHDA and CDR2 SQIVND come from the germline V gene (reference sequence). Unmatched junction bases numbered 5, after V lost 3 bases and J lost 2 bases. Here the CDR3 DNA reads TGTGCCAGTAGTATCCGACAGGGCTTCACAGATACGCAGTATTTT. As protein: CASSIRQGFTDTQYF.

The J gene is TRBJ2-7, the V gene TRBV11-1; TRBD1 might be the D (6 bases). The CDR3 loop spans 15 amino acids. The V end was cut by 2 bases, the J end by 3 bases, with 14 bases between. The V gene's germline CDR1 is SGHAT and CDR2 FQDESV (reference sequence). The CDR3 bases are TGTGCCAGCAGCTTAAATTCCCCAGGGGTCTACGAGCAGTACTTC. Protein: CASSLNSPGVYEQYF. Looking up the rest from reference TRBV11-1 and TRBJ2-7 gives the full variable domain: EAEVAQSPRYKITEKSQAVAFWCDPISGHATLYWYRQILGQGPELLVQFQDESVVDDSQLPKDRFSAERLKGVDSTLKIQPAELGDSAMYLCASSLNSPGVYEQYFGPGTRLTVT.

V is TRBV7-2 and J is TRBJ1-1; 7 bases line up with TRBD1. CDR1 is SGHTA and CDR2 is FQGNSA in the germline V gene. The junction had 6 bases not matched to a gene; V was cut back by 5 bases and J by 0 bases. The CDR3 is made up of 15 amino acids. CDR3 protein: CASSPRQGLNTEAFF. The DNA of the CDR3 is TGTGCCAGCAGCCCTCGACAGGGATTGAACACTGAAGCTTTCTTT.

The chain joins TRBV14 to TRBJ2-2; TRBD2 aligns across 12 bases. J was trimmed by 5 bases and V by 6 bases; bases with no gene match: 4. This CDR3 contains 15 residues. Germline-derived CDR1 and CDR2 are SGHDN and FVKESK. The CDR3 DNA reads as TGTGCCAGCAGTCTAGCGGGAGGGGTGACCGGGGAGCTGTTTTTT. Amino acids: CASSLAGGVTGELFF.

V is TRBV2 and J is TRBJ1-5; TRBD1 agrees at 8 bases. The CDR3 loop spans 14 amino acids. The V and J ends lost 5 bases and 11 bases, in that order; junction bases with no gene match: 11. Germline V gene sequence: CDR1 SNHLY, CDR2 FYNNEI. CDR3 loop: CASSRQGPHGTQHF. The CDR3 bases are TGTGCCAGCAGTCGACAGGGGCCGCACGGGACCCAGCATTTT.

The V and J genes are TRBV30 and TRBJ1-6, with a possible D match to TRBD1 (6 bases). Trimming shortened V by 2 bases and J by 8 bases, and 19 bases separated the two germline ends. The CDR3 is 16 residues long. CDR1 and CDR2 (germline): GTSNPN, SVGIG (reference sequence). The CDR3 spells CAWSPLTGTWDSPLHF. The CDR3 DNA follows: TGTGCCTGGAGTCCATTAACGGGGACATGGGATTCACCCCTCCACTTT.

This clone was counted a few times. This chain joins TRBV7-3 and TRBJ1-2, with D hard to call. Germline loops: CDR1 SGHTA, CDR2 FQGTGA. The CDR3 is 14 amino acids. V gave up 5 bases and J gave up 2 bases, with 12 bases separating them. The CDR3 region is CASSPGMENYGYTF. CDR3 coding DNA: TGTGCCAGCAGCCCCGGAATGGAGAACTATGGCTACACCTTC.

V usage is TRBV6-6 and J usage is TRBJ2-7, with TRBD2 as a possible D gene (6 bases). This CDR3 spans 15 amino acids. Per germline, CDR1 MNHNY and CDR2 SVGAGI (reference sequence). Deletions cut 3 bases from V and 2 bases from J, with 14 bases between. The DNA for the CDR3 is TGTGCCAGCAGTTATACCTCGGGGGATACCTACGAGCAGTACTTC. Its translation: CASSYTSGDTYEQYF.

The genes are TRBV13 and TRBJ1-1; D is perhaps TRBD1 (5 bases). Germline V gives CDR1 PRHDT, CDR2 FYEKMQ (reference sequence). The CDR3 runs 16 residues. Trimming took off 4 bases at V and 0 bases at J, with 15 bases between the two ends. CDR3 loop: CASSSIRAAMNTEAFF. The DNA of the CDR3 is TGTGCCAGCAGCTCCATCAGGGCAGCCATGAACACTGAAGCTTTCTTT.

The CDR3 DNA reads TGTGCCAGCAGCCCCGGGACAGGATTTCAGCAGCCCCAGCATTTT. This codes for CASSPGTGFQQPQHF. J is TRBJ1-5 and V is TRBV6-5, with 8 bases fitting TRBD1. Trimming at V came to 6 bases and at J to 7 bases, leaving 11 bases not matched to a gene. Germline CDR1 MNHEY, CDR2 SVGAGI. There are 15 residues in the CDR3.

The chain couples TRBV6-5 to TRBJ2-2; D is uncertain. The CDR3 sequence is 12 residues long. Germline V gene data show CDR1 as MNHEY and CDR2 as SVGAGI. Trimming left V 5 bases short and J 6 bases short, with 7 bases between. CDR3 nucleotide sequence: TGTGCCAGCAGTCTCTACCCCGGGGAGCTGTTTTTT. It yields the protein CASSLYPGELFF.

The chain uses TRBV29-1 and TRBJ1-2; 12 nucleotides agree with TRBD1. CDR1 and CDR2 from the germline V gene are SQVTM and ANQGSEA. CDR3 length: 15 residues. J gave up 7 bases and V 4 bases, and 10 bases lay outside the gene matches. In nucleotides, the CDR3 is TGCAGCGTTGGTCTAACGGGACAGGGGGCTCGTGGCTACACCTTC. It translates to CSVGLTGQGARGYTF.

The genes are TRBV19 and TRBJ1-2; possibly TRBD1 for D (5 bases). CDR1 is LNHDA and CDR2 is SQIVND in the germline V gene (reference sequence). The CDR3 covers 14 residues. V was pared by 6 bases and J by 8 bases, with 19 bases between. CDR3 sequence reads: CASRHIGGDGGYTF. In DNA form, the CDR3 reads TGTGCCAGTAGGCACATAGGAGGGGATGGCGGCTACACCTTC.

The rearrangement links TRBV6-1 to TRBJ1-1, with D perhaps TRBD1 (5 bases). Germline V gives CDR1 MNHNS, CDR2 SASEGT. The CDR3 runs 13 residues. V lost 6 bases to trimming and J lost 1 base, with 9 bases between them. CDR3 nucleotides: TGTGCCAGCAGGTATCAGGGGAACACTGAAGCTTTCTTT. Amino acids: CASRYQGNTEAFF.

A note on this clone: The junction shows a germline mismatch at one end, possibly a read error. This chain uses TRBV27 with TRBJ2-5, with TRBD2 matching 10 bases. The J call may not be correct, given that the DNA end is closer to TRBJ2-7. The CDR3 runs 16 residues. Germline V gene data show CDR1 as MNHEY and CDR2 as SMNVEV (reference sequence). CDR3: CASSFRATSGSSEQYF. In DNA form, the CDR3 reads TGTGCCAGCAGCTTCCGGGCGACTAGCGGGTCCTCCGAGCAGTACTTC.